This T cell receptor beta chain was observed in a study of beta chain features in type 1 diabetes. General observations from the study: Reduced insertions and increased deletions marked VDJ junctions in type 1 diabetes patients. In cDNA sequencing, cells with high TCR expression could be over-represented. Patients and controls would be equally affected if PCR favored shorter templates. Across all four CD4+ subsets, people with type 1 diabetes showed modestly shorter TCRB CDR3s.

All of the isolated RNA was reverse transcribed, so expressed TCRB transcripts were sequenced. Each sample of naive, central memory or regulatory T cells had, on average, about 3.57 million reads. Libraries were prepared by immunoSEQ multiplex PCR; TCRdb keeps only in-frame clonotypes and omits some of them. The sample includes 160,000 or so clones, about 10% of them seen just once. The V and J ends lost 3 bases and 3 bases respectively, with 5 bases between them. Germline V gene data show CDR1 as SGHTA and CDR2 as FQGNSA. The CDR3 spans 12 residues. Regarding this clone: Antigen specificity is unknown.

The chain couples TRBV7-2 to TRBJ1-2; D remains unclear. Sequences were obtained from central memory CD4+ T cells from blood. The TCR comes from a woman aged 25 to 39 with type 1 diabetes. CDR3 nucleotides: TGTGCCAGCAGCTTCATGTACTATGGCTACACCTTC. Protein sequence: CASSFMYYGYTF.